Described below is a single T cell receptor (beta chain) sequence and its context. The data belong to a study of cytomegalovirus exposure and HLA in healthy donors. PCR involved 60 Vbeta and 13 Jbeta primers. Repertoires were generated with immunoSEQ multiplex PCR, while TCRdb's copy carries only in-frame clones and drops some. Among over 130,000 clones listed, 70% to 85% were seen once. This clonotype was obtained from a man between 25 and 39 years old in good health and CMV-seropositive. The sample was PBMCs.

The CDR3 reads CASSGRRLEQTKLFF. CDR3 sequence (DNA): TGTGCCAGCAGTGGGAGGAGGTTGGAGCAGACAAAACTGTTTTTT. The V gene is TRBV25-1, the J gene TRBJ1-4, with D unclear. The germline CDR1 and CDR2 sequences are MGHDK and SYGVNS. The CDR3 consists of 15 residues. V lost 4 bases, J lost 10 bases, and 19 bases lay in between.